This TCR beta chain was recorded in a study of T cell responses to AZD1222 COVID-19 vaccine. Study findings and constraints: The donor group comprised mostly white British people and more females; the analysis possibly underestimated clonal diversity.

A remark on this clone: Antigen specificity is unknown.

Libraries were prepared by immunoSEQ multiplex PCR; TCRdb keeps only in-frame clonotypes and omits some of them. The sample lists over 95,000 clones, roughly 85% occurring once. The sequenced sample was peripheral blood, obtained on day 0 of AZD1222 vaccination. This receptor was obtained from an adult in good health.

The CDR3 protein is CASSLWQNRDSNEQFF. DNA of the CDR3: TGTGCCAGCAGCTTGTGGCAAAACCGGGACTCCAATGAGCAGTTCTTC. This chain joins TRBV5-4 and TRBJ2-1; a weak D match, TRBD2 (6 bases). The CDR3 spans 16 residues. Germline V CDR1 and CDR2: SGHNT, YYREEE (reference sequence). Trimming took 1 base from V and 6 from J, leaving 17 bases between them. Variable domain in full (rest from reference TRBV5-4 and TRBJ2-1): ETGVTQSPTHLIKTRGQQVTLRCSSQSGHNTVSWYQQALGQGPQFIFQYYREEENGRGNFPPRFSGLQFPNYSSELNVNALELDDSALYLCASSLWQNRDSNEQFFGPGTRLTVL.